The clone carrying this T cell receptor (beta chain) was recorded a few times. V was pared by 6 bases and J by 0 bases, with 5 bases of the junction left unmatched. Germline V gene lookup returns CDR1 SGDLS and CDR2 YYNGEE. This CDR3 region has 15 residues. The sample belongs to a study of cytomegalovirus exposure and HLA in healthy donors. Looking at the study overall: A previous analysis identified around 120 million unique TCR beta sequences derived from approximately 190 million T cells.

The PCR contained 60 Vbeta and 13 Jbeta primers. Sequencing was performed with immunoSEQ multiplex PCR; in TCRdb, only in-frame clones are kept and a portion is missing. Of some 110,000 clones in the sample, about 12% were seen once. The J gene is TRBJ2-1, the V gene TRBV9, with 8 bases aligning to TRBD2. This clonotype originated in a man aged 40-55 years in good health and CMV-seropositive. The source material was PBMCs. CDR3 DNA: TGTGCCAGCAACACCGGGACTAGCTCCTACAATGAGCAGTTCTTC. It translates to CASNTGTSSYNEQFF.